The next 14 T cell receptor beta chains were all read from a single sample in a study of shared clonotypes between healthy human individuals. This table comes from immunoSEQ multiplex PCR, and its TCRdb copy is limited to in-frame clones, with some not included. The data contain about 980,000 clones, over 75% of them seen just once; the ten biggest clones take up over 1.3%. Sequenced: memory CD4+ T cells sorted from blood. The subset was: CD45RA-negative fraction. The receptors originated from a young man in good health.

Only one count was recorded for this clone. This CDR3 reads CATSRTGTGNEKLFF. CDR3 nucleotide sequence: TGTGCCACCAGCAGGACCGGGACAGGGAATGAAAAACTGTTTTTT. V is TRBV15 and J is TRBJ1-4; 9 nucleotides match TRBD1. Germline assignment: CDR1 LNHNV and CDR2 YYDKDF (reference sequence). CDR3 size: 15 residues. V gave up 3 bases and J gave up 5 bases; unmatched junction bases: 4.

The rearrangement uses TRBV5-1 and TRBJ2-3, with TRBD2 identical over 7 bases. The V gene end was trimmed by 0 bases and the J gene end by 1 base; junction bases not matched to a gene: 5. The CDR3 runs 16 residues. Germline-derived CDR1 and CDR2 are SGHRS and YFSETQ. Here the CDR3 reads CASSLAVREGTDTQYF. The CDR3 DNA reads as TGCGCCAGCAGCTTGGCCGTTCGGGAGGGCACAGATACGCAGTATTTT.

This rearrangement joins TRBV5-6 to TRBJ2-5, with TRBD1 as a possible D gene (6 bases). V was clipped by 4 bases and J by 5 bases, with 9 bases between them. This CDR3 has 12 residues. Germline-derived CDR1 and CDR2 are SGHDT and YYEEEE. The CDR3 spells CASSTGSETQYF. The CDR3, as DNA: TGTGCCAGCAGCACAGGGTCCGAGACCCAGTACTTC.

This sequence joins TRBV6-4 and TRBJ2-3; D unclear. The CDR3 extends over 18 amino acids. Germline CDR1 reads MRHNA; CDR2 reads SNTAGT. V lost 4 bases to trimming and J lost 3 bases, with 23 bases between them. The chain's CDR3 is CASSGAPEIEGETDTQYF. CDR3 DNA sequence: TGTGCCAGCAGTGGCGCGCCGGAAATCGAAGGTGAGACAGATACGCAGTATTTT.

This clone was seen a handful of times. The chain carries TRBV5-1 and TRBJ1-4; 7 bases are shared with TRBD1. The CDR3 totals 14 residues. V trimming: 5 bases; J trimming: 5 bases; junction bases outside the gene matches: 6. Germline V lookup: CDR1 SGHRS, CDR2 YFSETQ. CDR3 sequence (DNA): TGCGCCAGCAGTCCCACGGGACAGAATGAAAAACTGTTTTTT. It yields the protein CASSPTGQNEKLFF.

The V gene is TRBV6-5, the J gene TRBJ1-6; D unclear. Germline CDR1 MNHEY, CDR2 SVGAGI. Between the trimmed V and J ends, which lost 0 bases and 5 bases, there was a span of 11 bases. The CDR3 runs 16 residues. CDR3 bases: TGTGCCAGCAGTTACTCTTTGGGGAATCATAATTCACCCCTCCACTTT. Its translation: CASSYSLGNHNSPLHF.

This clone showed up just once. The chain joins TRBV11-2 to TRBJ2-3; TRBD1 matches at 7 bases. The V and J ends lost 3 bases and 3 bases, in that order; junction bases with no gene match: 0. Germline assignment: CDR1 SGHAT and CDR2 FQNNGV. This CDR3 comprises 13 residues. Here the CDR3 DNA reads TGTGCCAGCAGCTTGGACAGGACAGATACGCAGTATTTT. It yields the protein CASSLDRTDTQYF.

The chain has TRBV30 and TRBJ2-5, with D possibly TRBD1 on 5 matching bases. The germline V gene encodes CDR1 GTSNPN and CDR2 SVGIG (reference sequence). The CDR3 runs to 11 residues. V was trimmed by 5 bases and J by 4 bases, leaving 8 bases between them. The CDR3 protein is CAWGAGETQYF. The CDR3 nucleotides read TGTGCCTGGGGGGCCGGAGAGACCCAGTACTTC. The full variable domain, its missing parts supplied by reference TRBV30 and TRBJ2-5, is SQTIHQWPATLVQPVGSPLSLECTVEGTSNPNLYWYRQAAGRGLQLLFYSVGIGQISSEVPQNLSASRPQDRQFILSSKKLLLSDSGFYLCAWGAGETQYFGPGTRLLVL.

The CDR3 region has the DNA TGTGCCAGCAGCCCAGGACGGTCCTATGGCTACACCTTC. This translates into CASSPGRSYGYTF. V usage is TRBV7-6 and J usage is TRBJ1-2; no reliable D call. V was cut by 5 bases and J by 4 bases, with 11 bases left in between. Germline V gene lookup returns CDR1 SGHVS and CDR2 FNYEAQ. This CDR3 has 13 amino acids.

J is TRBJ2-6 and V is TRBV11-2; 7 nucleotides align to TRBD1. J gave up 3 bases and V 7 bases, and 9 bases lay outside the gene matches. Germline CDR1 and CDR2: SGHAT and FQNNGV. This CDR3 has 16 residues. The CDR3 region is CASNLEGAGGANVLTF. DNA for the CDR3: TGTGCCAGCAACCTAGAGGGGGCGGGTGGGGCCAACGTCCTGACTTTC.

This clone was seen a handful of times. This sequence joins TRBV6-1 and TRBJ1-6; D remains ambiguous. V gave up 0 bases and J gave up 9 bases, with 15 bases separating them. The CDR3 runs 16 residues. Germline CDR1 MNHNS, CDR2 SASEGT. DNA for the CDR3: TGTGCCAGCAGTGAAGCAACGTCGCGCTTTACTTCACCCCTCCACTTT. Its protein product is CASSEATSRFTSPLHF.

With respect to this clone: The same CDR3 is also encoded by other DNA sequences in this sample. V and J are TRBV27 and TRBJ2-3, with no clear D. With 6 bases removed from V and 0 bases from J, the gap between germline ends came to 4 bases. The germline CDR1 and CDR2 sequences are MNHEY and SMNVEV (reference sequence). The CDR3 has 12 amino acids. The CDR3 DNA reads TGTGCCAGCAGCGCCAGCACAGATACGCAGTATTTT. Its protein product is CASSASTDTQYF.

The genes are TRBV5-1 and TRBJ2-5; 7 bases are shared with TRBD2. The CDR3 has 15 residues. Germline loops: CDR1 SGHRS, CDR2 YFSETQ. J gave up 5 bases and V 4 bases, and 11 bases lay outside the gene matches. The CDR3 sequence: CASSPRSGGGETQYF. The CDR3, as DNA: TGCGCCAGCAGCCCCCGCTCGGGAGGCGGCGAGACCCAGTACTTC.

V is TRBV11-2 and J is TRBJ2-5, with D possibly being TRBD2 (5 bases). CDR1 SGHAT and CDR2 FQNNGV come from the germline V gene. The V end lost 8 bases, the J end lost 9 bases, and 19 bases lay between the germline ends. CDR3 length equals 13 residues. The CDR3 protein is CASQNGEFGAQYF. CDR3 DNA sequence: TGTGCCAGCCAAAACGGCGAGTTCGGGGCCCAGTACTTC.